This T cell receptor beta chain appears in the sequencing data of a study of graft-versus-host responses after intestinal transplantation (dated by TCRdb to about 2021). For the study in its entirety: The transplants that recipients received were multivisceral, liver-intestinal, or isolated intestinal. Anti-thymocyte globulin induction was given to all recipients, followed by maintenance tacrolimus and steroids for about 3 years. After intestinal transplantation, graft-versus-host and host-versus-graft alloreactive T cell clones were followed in the graft, circulation and bone marrow using bulk TCR-beta CDR3 sequencing. To identify alloreactive clones, pre-transplant mixed lymphocyte reaction products were sequenced and compared with unstimulated pre-transplant donor and recipient T cells. Of the 20 to 25 intestinal transplant recipients enrolled in the cohort, one of whom was a retransplant, a few patients without pretransplant specimens were excluded. Donor T cell macrochimerism was defined as a peak of at least 4% donor T cells among recipient peripheral blood mononuclear cells. Samples from a few later patients were sequenced in-house on an Illumina MiSeq with MiXCR processing rather than by the commercial service.

The library was generated by the immunoSEQ multiplex PCR assay. For most patients, high-throughput TCR-beta CDR3 sequencing of genomic DNA was performed by Adaptive Biotechnologies. As for the original processing: Adaptive's ImmunoSEQ software was the source of the TCR sequencing data for 15 to 20 patients, while a few other patients were processed with MiXCR and VDJtools. CDR3 nucleotide sequences shared by donor and recipient were removed because the origin of these sequences could not be assigned. Alloreactive clones required at least 2-fold expansion over unstimulated cells and minimum CFSE-low frequency of 0.002% (template counts) or 0.001% (read counts). Clones detected in sequenced pre-transplant spleen, lymph node, or MLR CFSE-low populations of the donor or recipient were defined as mappable. Cumulative frequency of alloreactive clones was calculated as a percentage of all sequences weighted by copy number. TCRdb re-hosts the immuneACCESS table, in-frame sequences only. Its copies lack some clones; in the studies checked, an unresolved V gene accounts for under half of them, and the cause for the rest is not known. The V and J calls and clone size were taken over from that table, and D and trimming were inferred from the DNA. For this sample there are some 10,000 clones; 91% appear just once. 3% to 3.5% of the sample goes to the ten largest clones.

CDR1 and CDR2 (SGHRS, YFSETQ) derive from the germline V gene. Inclusive of the bounding cysteine and phenylalanine, the CDR3 is 16 residues long. Just CDR3 DNA is preserved here, 48 bases in frame from base 1. Clipping removes 4 bases from V and 0 bases from J, with 6 as the unmatched junction base count. A remark on this clone: It lacks a known antigen. Per-nucleotide qualities are absent, and no much larger clonotype sits a single base away.

This specimen's time point label, per the study, means: postoperative day 105 after intestinal transplantation (dayNNNN = postoperative day). Blood samples were collected up to 4 times in the first month after transplant and then at least monthly when available. Points the paper makes about the study in general: Early after transplant, declines in HvG clones were associated with peak levels of circulating GvH clones. In the allografts of patients with donor T cell macrochimerism, GvH to HvG T cell clonal ratios were high. The conclusions were limited by the relatively low number and heterogeneity of the intestinal transplant patients. GvH clones were detected in recipient bone marrow, and some of these GvH clones were observed earlier in ileal mucosa or blood, consistent with an intestinal mucosal origin.

Specimen: PBMCs, collected 105 days after intestinal transplantation. The sequence derives from a human patient who received an intestinal transplant, so some T cells may come from the graft donor. This sequence uses TRBV5-1 and TRBJ2-7; the junction holds 11 bases that match TRBD2. The DNA sequence follows: TGCGCCAGCAGCACCGGACTAGCGGGCCCCTCCTACGAGCAGTACTTC. Its protein product is CASSTGLAGPSYEQYF.